One sample yielded the 17 T cell receptor beta chains listed below, sequenced in a study of T-cell reconstitution after alpha-beta-depleted transplantation in children. Researchers prepared the TCRbeta library using unique molecular identifiers, the study reports. TCRdb re-called the PCR reads through MiXCR, storing one row per CDR3 protein. The sample has about 400,000 distinct CDR3 sequences; roughly 21% are singletons. The specimen was PBMCs from the stem cell graft donor, collected from the stem cell graft. Receptor source: a human donor who donated a stem cell graft to a child with acute myeloid leukemia.

The genes are TRBV5-1 and TRBJ1-3; D gene unclear. The CDR3 is 13 amino acids. Germline V gene lookup returns CDR1 SGHRS and CDR2 YFSETQ. V shed 7 bases and J shed 0 bases, with 8 bases lying between them. The CDR3, as DNA: TGCGCCAGCCGCGGACCCTCTGGAAACACCATATATTTT. As protein: CASRGPSGNTIYF.

This clonotype was detected a few times. The germline gene is not matched at one end of the junction; a read error may be the cause. The chain links TRBV7-2 to TRBJ2-5; 12 bases match TRBD2. The CDR3 runs to 15 residues. Germline CDR1 and CDR2: SGHTA and FQGNSA. The CDR3 sequence is CASSLAGGEVETQYF. In DNA, the CDR3 is TGTGCCAGCAGCCTAGCGGGAGGGGAGGTGGAGACCCAGTACTTC.

This chain uses TRBV18 with TRBJ2-7; 7 nucleotides match TRBD1. Germline-derived CDR1 and CDR2 are KGHSH and LQKENI. This CDR3 has 14 residues. Trimming removed 6 bases from V and 3 bases from J; junction bases left unmatched: 8. CDR3 coding DNA: TGTGCCAGCTCCCGGGACAGTATCCTCTACGAGCAGTACTTC. It translates to CASSRDSILYEQYF.

This clonotype was picked up many times. The chain carries TRBV29-1 and TRBJ2-1; either TRBD1 or TRBD2 may fit D (6 bases each). Trimming took off 6 bases at V and 4 bases at J, with 16 bases between the two ends. In germline, CDR1 is SQVTM, CDR2 ANQGSEA. The CDR3 covers 14 residues. The CDR3 loop is CSVKWTAGYNEQFF. In DNA, the CDR3 is TGCAGCGTGAAGTGGACAGCGGGTTACAATGAGCAGTTCTTC.

This clonotype was found a few times. The V gene is TRBV20-1, the J gene TRBJ2-6; 11 nucleotides align to TRBD1. Germline V gene lookup returns CDR1 DFQATT and CDR2 SNEGSKA (reference sequence). The CDR3 is 17 amino acids. V shed 6 bases and J 0 bases; nucleotides not matched to a gene: 7. Here the CDR3 DNA reads TGCAGTGCCGCGGGACAGGGGGGTTACTCTGGGGCCAACGTCCTGACTTTC. Its translation: CSAAGQGGYSGANVLTF.

This clonotype was detected many times. The V call is TRBV20-1, the J call TRBJ2-3, with D perhaps matching TRBD2 (5 bases). Germline-derived CDR1 and CDR2 are DFQATT and SNEGSKA (reference sequence). CDR3 size: 15 residues. V was cut by 0 bases and J by 6 bases, with 16 bases left in between. The CDR3 spells CSARDLKGEYDTQYF. In DNA form, the CDR3 reads TGCAGTGCTAGAGATTTGAAGGGAGAGTACGATACGCAGTATTTT.

CDR3 region: CAISNTGLAYNEQFF. The CDR3, as DNA: TGTGCCATCAGTAATACGGGACTAGCTTACAATGAGCAGTTCTTC. J is TRBJ2-1 and V is TRBV10-3; 9 bases align to TRBD2. The V gene's germline CDR1 is ENHRY and CDR2 SYGVKD. The CDR3 has 15 residues. V shed 5 bases, J shed 4 bases, and the junction held 6 bases outside the gene matches.

This rearrangement joins TRBV29-1 to TRBJ1-1, with 7 positions matching TRBD1. Per germline, CDR1 SQVTM and CDR2 ANQGSEA. The CDR3 is 13 residues long. J was trimmed by 8 bases and V by 7 bases; bases with no gene match: 13. The CDR3 DNA is TGCAGCGCGGCACGACAACAGGGGTCGGAAGCTTTCTTT. This codes for CSAARQQGSEAFF.

The CDR3 nucleotides read TGTGCCAGCAGGGGCACAGGGCAGGGAACCGGGGAGCTGTTTTTT. This gives the protein CASRGTGQGTGELFF. The chain links TRBV12-3 or TRBV12-4 to TRBJ2-2; tentative D call: TRBD1 (6 bases). This CDR3 has 15 amino acids. V lost 6 bases, J lost 5 bases, and 16 bases lay in between.

This clonotype was seen at least ten times. The chain has TRBV10-2 and TRBJ2-6; D is uncertain. V lost 3 bases to trimming and J lost 1 base, with 7 bases between them. CDR1 and CDR2 (germline): WSHSY, SAAADI. The length of the CDR3 is 15 residues. CDR3 sequence: CASSDYGSGANVLTF. The CDR3 DNA sequence: TGCGCCAGCAGTGATTATGGATCTGGGGCCAACGTCCTGACTTTC.

This clonotype came up a few times. The CDR3 region is CASGITPYEQFF. The CDR3 region has the DNA TGTGCTAGTGGTATAACCCCGTATGAGCAGTTCTTC. This chain connects TRBV12-5 to TRBJ2-1; D not resolved. This CDR3 spans 12 amino acids. Between the trimmed V and J ends, which lost 5 bases and 8 bases, there was a span of 10 bases. The germline V gene encodes CDR1 LGHNT and CDR2 FRNRAP.

This clonotype has a handful of counts. The chain carries TRBV4-1 and TRBJ1-5; D is ambiguous. V gave up 0 bases and J gave up 6 bases, with 15 bases separating them. CDR1 is MGHRA, CDR2 YSYEKL, per germline. The CDR3 spans 16 residues. CDR3 protein: CASSQETLRSAQPQHF. DNA of the CDR3: TGCGCCAGCAGCCAAGAGACACTCCGATCGGCTCAGCCCCAGCATTTT.

The chain combines TRBV29-1 with TRBJ1-5; the match to TRBD1 covers 8 bases. Germline lookup yields CDR1 SQVTM and CDR2 ANQGSEA. This CDR3 contains 17 residues. Unmatched junction bases numbered 11, after V lost 4 bases and J lost 0 bases. CDR3 protein: CSVVGRGLYFSNQPQHF. The CDR3 coding sequence is TGCAGCGTTGTTGGCAGGGGGCTATACTTTAGCAATCAGCCCCAGCATTTT.

The rearrangement uses TRBV20-1 and TRBJ2-3; D possibly uses TRBD1 or TRBD2 (5 bases each). There are 12 residues in the CDR3. In germline, CDR1 is DFQATT, CDR2 SNEGSKA (reference sequence). The ends were cut back, 2 bases at V and 4 bases at J, with 7 bases in the middle. The CDR3 here is CSARSGPDTQYF. The CDR3 region has the DNA TGCAGTGCTAGATCGGGGCCAGATACGCAGTATTTT.

This clonotype was counted many times. The V and J genes are TRBV29-1 and TRBJ2-7; D possibly corresponds to TRBD1 (5 bases). V lost 2 bases, J lost 2 bases, and 13 bases lay in between. Germline loops: CDR1 SQVTM, CDR2 ANQGSEA. CDR3 length equals 14 residues. In nucleotides, the CDR3 is TGCAGCGTTGAAATTGCAGGGCGACCCTACGAGCAGTACTTC. Its translation: CSVEIAGRPYEQYF.

This clonotype was observed a few times. This chain joins TRBV6-5 and TRBJ2-5; D is unclear. CDR3 length: 15 amino acids. V lost 2 bases and J lost 2, with 12 bases in between. The germline V gene has CDR1 MNHEY and CDR2 SVGAGI. Here the CDR3 DNA reads TGTGCCAGCAGTTACCGTGGGCAGACTCAAGAGACCCAGTACTTC. It translates to CASSYRGQTQETQYF.

The rearrangement uses TRBV6-4 and TRBJ1-1; no clear D. The CDR3 loop spans 15 amino acids. Trimming took off 6 bases at V and 0 bases at J, with 14 bases between the two ends. Germline loops: CDR1 MRHNA, CDR2 SNTAGT. This CDR3 is CASRETRTMNTEAFF. The CDR3 DNA is TGTGCCAGCAGAGAGACAAGAACCATGAACACTGAAGCTTTCTTT.